The entry below gives a single TCR beta chain sequence along with its context. Germline lookup yields CDR1 MDHEN and CDR2 SYDVKM. V was clipped by 7 bases and J by 4 bases, with 16 bases between them. This CDR3 is built from 14 residues. The record originates from a study of blood T cell repertoires in COVID-19. Study as a whole: The samples span acute and convalescent COVID-19 from the United States, Italy and Spain. The analysed material was cDNA or gDNA that came from T cells, B-cell-depleted T cells, or PBMCs.

In the study's own analysis: Estimated nucleated cell counts came from reference gene primer amplification. Method: immunoSEQ multiplex PCR; TCRdb's copy keeps in-frame clones and lacks some. The DNA gave D and trimming, while V, J and clone size come from that table. The sample records tens of thousands of clones, roughly 91% being singletons. The sample consisted of peripheral blood. The clonotype originates from a human donor in a cohort sampled during active COVID-19. The V call is TRBV28, the J call TRBJ2-5; D not resolved. The CDR3 reads CASTPSLSRETQYF. The CDR3 nucleotides read TGTGCCAGCACCCCCTCTCTGTCTCGAGAGACCCAGTACTTC.